The clone carrying this T cell receptor beta chain was detected a few times. These data belong to a study of graft-versus-host responses after intestinal transplantation. About the study: The study gave all recipients anti-thymocyte globulin induction, then tacrolimus and steroids for approximately three years.

Produced via immunoSEQ multiplex PCR; TCRdb's table is partial and in-frame only. The sample yields fewer than 15,000 clones, roughly four fifths seen once. CDR3 length equals 15 residues. CDR1 is SEHNR and CDR2 is FQNEAQ in the germline V gene (reference sequence). The V gene lost 6 bases and the J gene lost 2 bases, with 14 bases spanning the gap. This chain joins TRBV7-9 and TRBJ1-5; TRBD1 might be the D (6 bases). The TCR originated in a human patient who received an intestinal transplant, so some T cells may come from the graft donor. Sequenced here: PBMCs, sampled after intestinal transplantation. The CDR3 DNA follows: TGTGCCAGCAGTCACAGCGGGGGCGGCAATCAGCCCCAGCATTTT. It translates to CASSHSGGGNQPQHF.